This T cell receptor beta chain was found in a study of shared clonotypes between healthy human individuals. Deletions cut 6 bases from V and 2 bases from J, with 14 bases between. The V gene's germline CDR1 is MNHEY and CDR2 SVGAGI. The CDR3 has 15 amino acids. TCRdb keeps only in-frame clones here, not all; method: immunoSEQ multiplex PCR. The table lists approximately 2,000,000 clones, 85% to 95% of them singletons, with roughly 0.34% in the top ten. Study results and limitations: Against clonotypes common to all four donors, non-shared ones had lower generation probabilities.

As concerns this clone: Its specificity is unknown.

The receptor was derived from a young man in good health. Some clones in this sample may be carry-over from other donors' samples. The specimen was naive CD4+ T cells from PBMCs. Described subset: CD45RA+ positively selected. The J gene is TRBJ1-3, the V gene TRBV6-5; tentative D call: TRBD1 (6 bases). Here the CDR3 DNA reads TGTGCCAGCAGCTCAGACAGGAGGGCTGGAAACACCATATATTTT. Amino acids: CASSSDRRAGNTIYF.